These 17 T cell receptor beta chains were sequenced from one sample in a study of blood T cells in healthy people across ages. Primers used in a second PCR of about 6 to 11 cycles were a sample-barcoded 5' primer and a J-beta primer mix. TCRdb itself ran the 5' RACE reads through MiXCR, one entry per CDR3 protein. The sample lists 1.5 million to 2 million distinct CDR3 sequences, approximately 50% seen once, with less than 2.5% in the top ten. Sequenced sample: blood. These receptors came from a woman in her thirties or forties in good health.

This clonotype was counted between two and nine times. The rearrangement joins TRBV5-1 to TRBJ2-1; 7 bases agree with TRBD2. Looked up from germline, CDR1 is SGHRS and CDR2 is YFSETQ. The CDR3 consists of 13 residues. V was clipped by 7 bases and J by 4 bases; unmatched bases: 5. DNA for the CDR3: TGCGCCAGCCCGGGACTATGGTACAATGAGCAGTTCTTC. It codes for CASPGLWYNEQFF.

The rearrangement links TRBV27 to TRBJ1-4; 7 nucleotides match TRBD1. Germline CDR1 is MNHEY and CDR2 is SMNVEV (reference sequence). This CDR3 comprises 16 residues. V gave up 2 bases and J gave up 4 bases; unmatched junction bases: 7. The CDR3 loop reads CASSLRGPGGNEKLFF. CDR3 nucleotides: TGTGCCAGCAGTTTAAGGGGGCCGGGAGGTAATGAAAAACTGTTTTTT.

This clonotype came up a few times. This rearrangement joins TRBV12-3 or TRBV12-4 to TRBJ2-5; 12 bases align to TRBD2. The DNA end is a closer match to TRBJ2-7, so the J assignment may be wrong. This CDR3 spans 16 amino acids. This chain's CDR3 is CASSLELAGGPYEQYF. CDR3 bases: TGTGCCAGCAGTTTGGAGCTAGCGGGGGGGCCTTACGAGCAGTACTTC.

The V and J genes are TRBV4-3 and TRBJ2-5, with 12 bases aligning to TRBD2. V lost 8 bases to trimming and J lost 3 bases; unmatched junction nucleotides: 10. Germline V gene lookup returns CDR1 LGHNA and CDR2 YSLEER. CDR3 length: 16 residues. The CDR3 reads CASGRQLAGGEETQYF. The CDR3 region has the DNA TGCGCCAGCGGCCGGCAACTAGCGGGGGGCGAAGAGACCCAGTACTTC.

This clonotype appeared a few times. The chain joins TRBV3-1 to TRBJ2-7; no clear D gene. Germline CDR1 is LGHDT and CDR2 is YNNKEL (reference sequence). The CDR3 has 14 residues. Trimming removed 4 bases from V and 5 bases from J, with 15 bases in between. CDR3: CASSRAPSRDEQYF. The DNA for the CDR3 is TGTGCCAGCAGCCGGGCCCCGTCTCGGGACGAGCAGTACTTC.

The chain combines TRBV4-1 with TRBJ2-7, with D possibly being TRBD1 (6 bases). V was trimmed by 3 bases and J by 2 bases, leaving 20 bases between them. Per germline, CDR1 MGHRA and CDR2 YSYEKL. The CDR3 has 17 amino acids. CDR3 amino acids: CASSQAGTPIDTYEQYF. The CDR3 DNA follows: TGCGCCAGCAGCCAGGCCGGGACACCCATCGACACCTACGAGCAGTACTTC.

V usage is TRBV20-1 and J usage is TRBJ2-1; 9 positions match TRBD2. The CDR3 has 13 amino acids. The V gene's germline CDR1 is DFQATT and CDR2 SNEGSKA (reference sequence). CDR3 protein: CLLLAGTYNEQFF. The CDR3 coding sequence is TGCCTTCTTCTAGCGGGGACTTACAATGAGCAGTTCTTC.

Here the CDR3 reads CSTRTGRTSTDTQYF. The CDR3 DNA follows: TGCAGCACCCGGACAGGGCGAACTAGCACAGATACGCAGTATTTT. This rearrangement joins TRBV29-1 to TRBJ2-3; 8 nucleotides agree with TRBD1. Germline V gene data show CDR1 as SQVTM and CDR2 as ANQGSEA. The CDR3 sequence is 15 residues long. The J segment lost 0 bases and the V segment lost 8 bases, leaving 10 bases of the junction unmatched.

The J gene is TRBJ2-1, the V gene TRBV20-1, with TRBD2 identical over 7 bases. The germline V gene encodes CDR1 DFQATT and CDR2 SNEGSKA (reference sequence). This CDR3 spans 15 amino acids. Trimming at V came to 1 base and at J to 11 bases, leaving 14 bases not matched to a gene. The CDR3 is CSARARTSGNFKQFF. The CDR3 coding sequence is TGCAGTGCTAGAGCCCGGACTAGTGGGAATTTTAAGCAGTTCTTC.

This clonotype came up a few times. The CDR3 reads CASRGLGTSTDTQYF. The CDR3 bases are TGTGCCAGCAGAGGACTAGGGACTAGCACAGATACGCAGTATTTT. The V and J genes are TRBV7-9 and TRBJ2-3; 7 bases map to TRBD2. From germline, CDR1 is SEHNR and CDR2 FQNEAQ (reference sequence). The length of the CDR3 is 15 residues. Trimming took 6 bases from V and 0 from J; bases not matched to a gene: 6.

This clonotype was observed a handful of times. The rearrangement links TRBV6-2 or TRBV6-3 to TRBJ2-1; a possible D gene is TRBD1 (6 bases). CDR3 length: 16 amino acids. V was cut by 0 bases and J by 3 bases, with 12 bases left in between. The germline V gene encodes CDR1 MNHEY and CDR2 SVGEGT. The CDR3 DNA sequence: TGTGCCAGCAGTTACTCGCCGACAGGATTCTACAATGAGCAGTTCTTC. Translating gives CASSYSPTGFYNEQFF.

The J gene is TRBJ1-5, the V gene TRBV24-1; TRBD1 matches at 8 bases. The trim removed 7 bases at V and 15 bases at J, leaving 19 bases unmatched. The CDR3 has 15 amino acids. CDR1 is KGHDR and CDR2 is SFDVKD in the germline V gene. CDR3 sequence: CATSRDRLSSCRWHF. As DNA, the CDR3 is TGTGCCACCAGCAGGGACAGGCTGTCTTCTTGTCGTTGGCATTTT.

This chain links TRBV20-1 with TRBJ2-1; 7 positions agree with TRBD1. V lost 3 bases and J lost 2; bases outside the gene matches: 13. This CDR3 is 17 amino acids long. Germline V gene data show CDR1 as DFQATT and CDR2 as SNEGSKA (reference sequence). CDR3 protein: CSASPSFRDSTYNEQFF. The CDR3 bases are TGCAGTGCTAGCCCCTCTTTCCGGGACAGTACCTACAATGAGCAGTTCTTC.

This chain links TRBV9 with TRBJ1-2; D not certain. Germline V gene data show CDR1 as SGDLS and CDR2 as YYNGEE. Trimming removed 0 bases at V and 3 bases at J, with 9 bases between. The CDR3 has 14 amino acids. Here the CDR3 DNA reads TGTGCCAGCAGCGTAGAGCCAAGTGACTATGGCTACACCTTC. This gives the protein CASSVEPSDYGYTF.

The chain has TRBV5-1 and TRBJ2-5, with D unresolved. TRBJ2-7 matches the DNA end more closely, so the J call is doubtful. This CDR3 region has 12 residues. CDR1 SGHRS and CDR2 YFSETQ come from the germline V gene. Here the CDR3 reads CASTSLENEQYF. As DNA, the CDR3 is TGCGCCAGCACCTCCCTAGAAAACGAGCAGTACTTC.

The chain carries TRBV7-8 and TRBJ2-1; TRBD2 matches 9 bases. V shed 5 bases, J shed 4 bases, and the junction held 15 bases outside the gene matches. The CDR3 runs to 18 residues. Germline lookup yields CDR1 SGHVS and CDR2 FQNEAQ. The CDR3 reads CASSSSGGGVSTYNEQFF. In DNA, the CDR3 is TGTGCCAGCAGCAGTAGTGGCGGGGGGGTATCGACTTACAATGAGCAGTTCTTC.

The rearrangement links TRBV20-1 to TRBJ2-1; 11 bases fit TRBD2. J was trimmed by 7 bases and V by 0 bases; bases with no gene match: 5. CDR1 is DFQATT and CDR2 is SNEGSKA in the germline V gene (reference sequence). This CDR3 region has 15 residues. The CDR3: CSARDSSGGRNEQFF. The CDR3, as DNA: TGCAGTGCTAGAGATTCTAGCGGGGGGCGGAATGAGCAGTTCTTC.